The rows below give T cell receptor beta chains drawn from one sample of a study of CD8 T cells in ankylosing spondylitis. MiXCR was run by TCRdb on the 5' RACE reads, yielding one entry per CDR3 protein. The sample has around 770,000 distinct CDR3 sequences; over 15% are singletons. The source material was blood, either unsorted or a sorted T cell fraction (not recorded which). The receptors originated from a male donor with ankylosing spondylitis. Each CDR3 is given with its conserved first and last residue. D genes are given only for firm matches. Clone size, where shown, is once, few, many, or a class for clones that have expanded.

cdr3_aa cdr3_nt v_call d_call clone_size j_call
CASSPGLAVPDTQYF TGCGCCAGCAGCCCGGGACTAGCGGTTCCAGATACGCAGTATTTT TRBV5-1 TRBD2 few TRBJ2-3
CASGVNFRTGELFF TGTGCCAGCGGGGTCAATTTCAGGACCGGGGAGCTGTTTTTT TRBV6-2/TRBV6-3 NA NA TRBJ2-2
CSAGWGTMDEQYF TGCAGTGCAGGATGGGGTACGATGGACGAGCAGTACTTC TRBV20-1 NA NA TRBJ2-7
CASSSRTESTDTQYF TGTGCCAGCAGCTCCAGGACAGAAAGCACAGATACGCAGTATTTT TRBV11-2 NA NA TRBJ2-3
CASSRGYGYTF TGTGCCAGCAGCAGGGGCTATGGCTACACCTTC TRBV25-1 NA many TRBJ1-2
CASSPGLWGPYEQYF TGTGCCAGCAGCCCGGGACTCTGGGGCCCCTACGAGCAGTACTTC TRBV6-1 NA few TRBJ2-7
CASSRSLLPGLVGGMSSYNEQFF TGCGCCAGCAGCCGAAGCCTCCTCCCGGGACTAGTTGGAGGGATGAGCTCCTACAATGAGCAGTTCTTC TRBV4-3 TRBD2 NA TRBJ2-1
CSASKTGTNTGELFF TGCAGTGCTAGCAAGACAGGGACGAACACCGGGGAGCTGTTTTTT TRBV20-1 TRBD1 NA TRBJ2-2
CASSPRGAEPYNEQFF TGTGCCAGCAGCCCGAGGGGAGCGGAGCCTTACAATGAGCAGTTCTTC TRBV3-1 NA NA TRBJ2-1
CASSRSPGGANTGELFF TGCGCCAGCAGCCGCTCCCCGGGAGGGGCCAACACCGGGGAGCTGTTTTTT TRBV4-1 TRBD2 NA TRBJ2-2
CASRVDSSTDTQYF TGCGCCAGCAGGGTGGACAGTAGCACAGATACGCAGTATTTT TRBV5-1 NA few TRBJ2-3
CASSQDFKRQPQHF TGTGCCAGCAGCCAAGATTTCAAGCGACAGCCCCAGCATTTT TRBV4-2 NA NA TRBJ1-5
CASGTGAYEQYF TGTGCCAGTGGGACAGGGGCCTACGAGCAGTACTTC TRBV19 TRBD1 few TRBJ2-7
CAWSSGAVHVYGYTF TGTGCCTGGTCTTCAGGGGCCGTTCACGTCTATGGCTACACCTTC TRBV30 NA NA TRBJ1-2
CSVEEAGSSGYNEQFF TGCAGCGTTGAAGAGGCAGGGTCTAGCGGCTACAATGAGCAGTTCTTC TRBV29-1 TRBD2 NA TRBJ2-1
CASSEQLNTGELFF TGTGCCAGCAGTGAACAGCTTAACACCGGGGAGCTGTTTTTT TRBV2 NA NA TRBJ2-2
CASSFRGAFWTEAYF TGTGCCAGCAGCTTTCGGGGGGCCTTTTGGACTGAAGCTTACTTT TRBV11-2 NA NA TRBJ1-1
CASSYGGAFYNEQFF TGTGCCAGCAGTTACGGGGGGGCCTTCTACAATGAGCAGTTCTTC TRBV6-5 NA NA TRBJ2-1
CAISELGTRGNYGYTF TGTGCCATCAGTGAGCTCGGGACGAGGGGAAACTATGGCTACACCTTC TRBV10-3 NA NA TRBJ1-2
CASSLDGLRAIYF TGTGCCAGCAGCTTAGACGGGTTAAGGGCCATATATTTT TRBV11-2 NA NA TRBJ1-3
CAIRDPAVTYEQYF TGTGCCATCAGGGACCCCGCGGTAACCTACGAGCAGTACTTC TRBV10-3 NA NA TRBJ2-7
CASSYRLADTLNTGELFF TGTGCCAGCAGTTACCGACTAGCGGATACCTTGAACACCGGGGAGCTGTTTTTT TRBV6-2/TRBV6-3 TRBD2 NA TRBJ2-2
CASRANDGELFF TGTGCCAGCAGGGCCAATGACGGGGAGCTGTTTTTT TRBV3-1 NA few TRBJ2-2
CASSLTADNYGYTF TGCGCCAGCAGCTTAACAGCAGATAACTATGGCTACACCTTC TRBV5-1 NA NA TRBJ1-2
CASSLERGAGPYNEQFF TGCGCCAGCAGCTTGGAACGAGGCGCAGGCCCCTACAATGAGCAGTTCTTC TRBV5-1 NA NA TRBJ2-1
CASSQGPDRGYYGYTF TGCGCCAGCAGCCAGGGTCCGGACAGGGGTTACTATGGCTACACCTTC TRBV4-1 TRBD1 NA TRBJ1-2